This T cell receptor (beta chain) emerged from a study of T cells in Graves' hyperthyroidism and ophthalmopathy. Unmatched junction bases numbered 8, after V lost 3 bases and J lost 0 bases. The CDR3 is 17 residues long. CDR1 is DFQATT, CDR2 SNEGSKA, per germline (reference sequence). Many counts were recorded for this clonotype. Amplification yielded TCR beta CDR3 regions, with RNA transcripts as the source. When the TCR CDR3 underwent first-round RT-PCR, the HTBI primer set was used. Each CDR3 protein is one row after TCRdb ran MiXCR on the multiplex PCR reads. The sample lists around 440,000 distinct CDR3 sequences; about 15% were seen once.

The sample consisted of blood. This chain uses TRBV20-1 with TRBJ2-1; the match to TRBD2 covers 10 bases. The receptor comes from a woman under 30 with Graves' hyperthyroidism. DNA of the CDR3: TGCAGTGCTAGTTGTAGCGGGAGGTCCTACTCCTACAATGAGCAGTTCTTC. Its protein is CSASCSGRSYSYNEQFF.